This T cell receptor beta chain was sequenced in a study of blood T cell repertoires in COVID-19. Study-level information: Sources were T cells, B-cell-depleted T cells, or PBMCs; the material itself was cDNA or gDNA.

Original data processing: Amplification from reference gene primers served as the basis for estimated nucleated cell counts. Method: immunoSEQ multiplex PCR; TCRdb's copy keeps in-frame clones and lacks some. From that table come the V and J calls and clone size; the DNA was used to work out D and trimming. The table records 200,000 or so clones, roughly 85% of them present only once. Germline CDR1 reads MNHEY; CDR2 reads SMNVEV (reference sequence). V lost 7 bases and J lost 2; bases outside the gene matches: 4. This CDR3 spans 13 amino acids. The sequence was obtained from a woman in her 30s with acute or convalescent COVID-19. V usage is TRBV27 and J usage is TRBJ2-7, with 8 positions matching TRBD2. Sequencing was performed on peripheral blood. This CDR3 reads CASTGAGAYEQYF. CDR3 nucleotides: TGTGCCAGCACTGGAGCGGGAGCCTACGAGCAGTACTTC.